The clone carrying this T cell receptor beta chain appeared many times. The data are from a study of regulatory T cells in long-lasting Graves disease. Time point indicated: newly diagnosed GD, antithyroid drugs for less than 3 months. The TCR library used RNA extracted from PBMCs. The TCR beta library used iRepertoire HTBI primers with Arm-PCR amplification of CDR3. TCRdb redid the calling of the multiplex PCR reads with MiXCR, one entry per CDR3 protein. The data show about 540,000 distinct CDR3 sequences, approximately 12% seen once. These same data were also listed under a study on T cells in Graves' hyperthyroidism and ophthalmopathy.

The receptor comes from a man aged 25 to 40 with Graves disease. Material: peripheral blood mononuclear cells (PBMCs), obtained at new diagnosis, from a patient treated with antithyroid drugs.

The CDR3 DNA reads TGCGCCAGCAGCAATCCGGGACAGGGGGCGAGTGAAAAACTGTTTTTT. It encodes CASSNPGQGASEKLFF. The chain combines TRBV5-1 with TRBJ1-4; 12 nucleotides line up with TRBD1. The CDR3 spans 16 residues. Germline trimming cut 4 bases from V and 7 bases from J; bases unmatched to any gene: 8. The germline gives CDR1 SGHRS, CDR2 YFSETQ. Drawing the rest from reference TRBV5-1 and TRBJ1-4, the complete variable domain is KAGVTQTPRYLIKTRGQQVTLSCSPISGHRSVSWYQQTPGQGLQFLFEYFSETQRNKGNFPGRFSGRQFSNSRSEMNVSTLELGDSALYLCASSNPGQGASEKLFFGSGTQLSVL.